Given below is one T cell receptor beta chain in context. This clone's antigen is unknown. No per-base quality is available; no much larger clone lies one base away. This entry belongs to a study of blood T cell repertoires in COVID-19 (dated by TCRdb to 2020 to 2021). Regarding the complete study: The collaborator samples originated in the United States, Italy and Spain and spanned the acute and convalescent phases of COVID-19. The prospective study material was composed of cDNA or gDNA derived from T cells, B-cell-depleted T cells, or PBMCs. Deeply sampled blood TCRbeta repertoires from subjects exposed to, actively infected with, or recovered from COVID-19 were included in the dataset. The repertoires were released in a freely available public database intended as a resource for research on the immune response to SARS-CoV-2. The samples were drawn from two sources: the first 160 participants of the ongoing ImmuneRACE study, and 1,200 or so subjects contributed by 6 global collaborators. Sample metadata almost always included a de-identified subject ID, COVID-19 status, age in years and sex. Where available, HLA class I and class II types were taken from metadata supplied by the sample provider and were not determined by assay-based typing.

The collaborating institutions used their own protocols to collect whole blood in K2EDTA tubes. For TCRbeta analysis, collaborators shipped samples as frozen whole blood, isolated PBMCs, or DNA extracted from either of those sample types. Taken from cysteine to phenylalanine, the CDR3 has 16 residues. Only CDR3 DNA is held: 48 bases, read in frame from base 1. V is cut back by 5 bases and J by 2 bases, with 7 bases in the junction unmatched. Sequences LNHDA (CDR1) and SQIVND (CDR2) are obtained from the germline V gene (reference sequence). Study-wide findings and limitations: How much clinical and demographic metadata was included differed by source and by participant, and the metadata was provided uncurated.

TCRbeta CDR3 regions were amplified from genomic DNA by means of the immunoSEQ Assay, a bias-controlled multiplex PCR. The paper's data handling went like this. The number of nucleated cells in each sample was estimated by amplification of reference gene primers within the assay. Sequence reads were collapsed and filtered to measure the absolute abundance of every unique TCRbeta CDR3 rearrangement. For each sample, productive Simpson clonality was calculated by taking the square root of Simpson's diversity index across productive rearrangements. The table comes from immuneACCESS by way of TCRdb, which keeps in-frame sequences with V and J called. Part of the clones is missing from these tables; in studies checked, under half for an unresolved V gene and the rest for unknown reasons. V and J calls and clone size are given by that table; D and trimming were obtained from the DNA. Recorded for this sample are some 70,000 clones; approximately 91% of them occurred a single time. The top ten hold about 7.9% of the sample.

The rearrangement combines TRBV19 with TRBJ2-7; 12 bases in between match TRBD1. The sequence was obtained from a human donor in a cohort sampled during active COVID-19. The sample comprised peripheral blood. The nucleotide sequence reads as follows: TGTGCCAGTAGTCCGGGACAGGGGGCGAGGGCCTACGAGCAGTACTTC. It encodes CASSPGQGARAYEQYF.